This TCR beta chain was identified during a study of T cells after yellow fever vaccination. About the study: SMART-Seq v4 Ultra Low Input served to prepare low-cell-number fractions.

The CDR3 has 12 residues. Trimming took 5 bases from V and 4 from J, leaving 7 bases between them. Germline V lookup: CDR1 SEHNR, CDR2 FQNEAQ (reference sequence). TCRdb analysed the 5' RACE reads with MiXCR anew, one entry per CDR3 protein. The sample shows hundreds of thousands of distinct CDR3 sequences, approximately 13% of them seen only once. This clonotype came up many times. This TCR came from a man younger than 45 who received the YFV17D yellow fever vaccine. Here the sequenced sample was PBMCs, taken on the day of the yellow fever booster vaccination. The gene calls are TRBV7-9 and TRBJ2-3; D uncertain. CDR3 coding DNA: TGTGCCAGCAGCCCAGTCGCAGATACGCAGTATTTT. It is translated as CASSPVADTQYF.